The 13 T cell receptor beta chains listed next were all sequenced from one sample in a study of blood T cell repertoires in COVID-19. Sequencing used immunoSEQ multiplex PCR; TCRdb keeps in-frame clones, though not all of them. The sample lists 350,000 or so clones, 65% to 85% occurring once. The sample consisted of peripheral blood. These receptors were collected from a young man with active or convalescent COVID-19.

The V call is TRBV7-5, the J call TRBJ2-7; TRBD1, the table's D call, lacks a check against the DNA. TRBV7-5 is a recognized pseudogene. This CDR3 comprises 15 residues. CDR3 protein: CARSPTPDRDHEQYF. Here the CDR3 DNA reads TGTGCCAGAAGCCCAACACCGGACAGGGATCACGAGCAGTACTTC.

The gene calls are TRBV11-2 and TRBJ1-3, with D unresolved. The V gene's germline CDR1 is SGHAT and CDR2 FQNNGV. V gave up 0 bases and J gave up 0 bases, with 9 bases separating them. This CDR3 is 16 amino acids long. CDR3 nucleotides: TGTGCCAGCAGCTTAGATCGGGGAGTCTCTGGAAACACCATATATTTT. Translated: CASSLDRGVSGNTIYF.

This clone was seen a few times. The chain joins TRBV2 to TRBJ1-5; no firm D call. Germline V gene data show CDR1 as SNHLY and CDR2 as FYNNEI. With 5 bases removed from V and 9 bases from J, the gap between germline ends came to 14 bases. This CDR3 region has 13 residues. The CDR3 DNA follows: TGTGCCAGCAGTTACCGGGATCCTTGGCCCCAGCATTTT. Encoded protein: CASSYRDPWPQHF.

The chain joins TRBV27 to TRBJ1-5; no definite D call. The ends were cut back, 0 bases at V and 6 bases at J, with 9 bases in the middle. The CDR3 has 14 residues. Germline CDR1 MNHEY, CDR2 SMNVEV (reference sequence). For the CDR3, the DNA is TGTGCCAGCAGTTTATCGAGAGGCAGTCAGCCCCAGCATTTT. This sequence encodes CASSLSRGSQPQHF.

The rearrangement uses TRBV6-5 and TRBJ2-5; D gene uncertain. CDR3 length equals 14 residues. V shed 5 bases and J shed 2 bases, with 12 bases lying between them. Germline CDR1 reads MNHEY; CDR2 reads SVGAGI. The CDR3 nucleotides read TGTGCCAGCAGTCTTGGCAGGCGTCAAGAGACCCAGTACTTC. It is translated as CASSLGRRQETQYF.

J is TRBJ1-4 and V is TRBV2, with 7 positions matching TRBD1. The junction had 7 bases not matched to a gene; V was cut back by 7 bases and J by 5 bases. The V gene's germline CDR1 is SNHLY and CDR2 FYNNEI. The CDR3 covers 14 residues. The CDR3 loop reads CASTGDSNNEKLFF. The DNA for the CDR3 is TGTGCCAGCACCGGGGACAGCAACAATGAAAAACTGTTTTTT.

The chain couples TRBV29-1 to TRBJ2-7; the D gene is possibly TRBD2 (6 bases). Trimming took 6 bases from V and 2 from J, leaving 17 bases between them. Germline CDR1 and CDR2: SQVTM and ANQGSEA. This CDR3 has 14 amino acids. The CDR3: CSVGGPPTPYEQYF. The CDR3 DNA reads TGCAGCGTCGGGGGACCTCCGACCCCCTACGAGCAGTACTTC.

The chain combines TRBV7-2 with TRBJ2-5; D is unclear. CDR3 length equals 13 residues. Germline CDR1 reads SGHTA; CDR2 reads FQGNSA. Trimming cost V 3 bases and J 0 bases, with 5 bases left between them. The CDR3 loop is CASSLHNQETQYF. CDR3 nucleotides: TGTGCCAGCAGCTTGCACAACCAAGAGACCCAGTACTTC.

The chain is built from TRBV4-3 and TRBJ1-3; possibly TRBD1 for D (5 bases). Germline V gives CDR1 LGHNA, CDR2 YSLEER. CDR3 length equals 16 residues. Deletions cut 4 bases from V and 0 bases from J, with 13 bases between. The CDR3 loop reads CASSRSGALSGNTIYF. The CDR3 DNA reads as TGCGCCAGCAGCCGGAGTGGGGCCCTCTCTGGAAACACCATATATTTT.

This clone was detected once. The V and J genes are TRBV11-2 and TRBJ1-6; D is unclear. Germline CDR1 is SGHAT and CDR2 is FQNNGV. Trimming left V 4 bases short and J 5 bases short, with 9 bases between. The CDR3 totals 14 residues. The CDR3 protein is CASSWVGDNSPLHF. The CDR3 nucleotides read TGTGCCAGCAGCTGGGTGGGCGATAATTCACCCCTCCACTTT. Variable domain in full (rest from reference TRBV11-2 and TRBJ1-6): EAGVAQSPRYKIIEKRQSVAFWCNPISGHATLYWYQQILGQGPKLLIQFQNNGVVDDSQLPKDRFSAERLKGVDSTLKIQPAKLEDSAVYLCASSWVGDNSPLHFGNGTRLTVT.

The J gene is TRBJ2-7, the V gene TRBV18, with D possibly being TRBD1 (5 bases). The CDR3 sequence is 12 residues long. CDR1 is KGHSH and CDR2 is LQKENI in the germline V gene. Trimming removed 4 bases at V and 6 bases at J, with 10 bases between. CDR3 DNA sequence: TGTGCCAGCTCACTTGCAGGGCGCGAGCAGTACTTC. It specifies CASSLAGREQYF.

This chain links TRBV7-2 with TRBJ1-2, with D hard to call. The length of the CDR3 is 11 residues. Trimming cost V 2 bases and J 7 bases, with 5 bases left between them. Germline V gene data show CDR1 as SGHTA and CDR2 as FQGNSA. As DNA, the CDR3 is TGTGCCAGCAGCTTAAATCGTGGCTACACCTTC. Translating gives CASSLNRGYTF. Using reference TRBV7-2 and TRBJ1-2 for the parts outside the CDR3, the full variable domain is GAGVSQSPSNKVTEKGKDVELRCDPISGHTALYWYRQSLGQGLEFLIYFQGNSAPDKSGLPSDRFSAERTGGSVSTLTIQRTQQEDSAVYLCASSLNRGYTFGSGTRLTVV.

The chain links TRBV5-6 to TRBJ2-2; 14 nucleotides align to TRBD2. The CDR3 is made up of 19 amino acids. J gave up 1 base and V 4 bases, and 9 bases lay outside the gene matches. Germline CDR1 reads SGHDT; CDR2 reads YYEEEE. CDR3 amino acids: CASSRQMGLAGVNTGELFF. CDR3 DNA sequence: TGTGCCAGCAGCCGACAAATGGGACTAGCGGGGGTGAACACCGGGGAGCTGTTTTTT.